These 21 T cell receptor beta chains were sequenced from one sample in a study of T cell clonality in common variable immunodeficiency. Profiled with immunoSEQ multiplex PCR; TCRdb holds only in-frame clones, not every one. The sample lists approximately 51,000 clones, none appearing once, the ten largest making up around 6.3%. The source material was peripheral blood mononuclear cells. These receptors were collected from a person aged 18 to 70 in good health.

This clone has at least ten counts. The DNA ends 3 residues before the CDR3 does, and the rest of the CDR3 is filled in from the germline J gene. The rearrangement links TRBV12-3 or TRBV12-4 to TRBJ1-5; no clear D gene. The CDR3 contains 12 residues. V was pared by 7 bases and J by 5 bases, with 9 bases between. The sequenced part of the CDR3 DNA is TGTGCCAGCACTTCGGGTTATCAGCCC. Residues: CASTSGYQP. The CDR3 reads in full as CASTSGYQPQHF.

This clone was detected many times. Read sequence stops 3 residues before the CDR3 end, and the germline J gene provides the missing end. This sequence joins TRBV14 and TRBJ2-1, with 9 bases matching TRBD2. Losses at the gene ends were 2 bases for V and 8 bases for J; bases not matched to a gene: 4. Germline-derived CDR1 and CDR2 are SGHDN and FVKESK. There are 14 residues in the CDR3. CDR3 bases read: TGTGCCAGCAGCCAACTAGCGGGGAATCATGAG. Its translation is CASSQLAGNHE. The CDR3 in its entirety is CASSQLAGNHEQFF. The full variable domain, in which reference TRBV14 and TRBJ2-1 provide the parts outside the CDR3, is EAGVTQFPSHSVIEKGQTVTLRCDPISGHDNLYWYRRVMGKEIKFLLHFVKESKQDESGMPNNRFLAERTGGTYSTLKVQPAELEDSGVYFCASSQLAGNHEQFFGPGTRLTVL.

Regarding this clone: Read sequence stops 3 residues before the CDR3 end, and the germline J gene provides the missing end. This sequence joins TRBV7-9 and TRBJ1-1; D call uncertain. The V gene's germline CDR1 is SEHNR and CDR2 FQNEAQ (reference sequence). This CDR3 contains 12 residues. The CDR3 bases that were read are TGTGCCAGCAGCTTAGTACAGAACGAA. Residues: CASSLVQNE. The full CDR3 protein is CASSLVQNEAFF. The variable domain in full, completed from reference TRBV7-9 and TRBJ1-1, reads DTGVSQNPRHKITKRGQNVTFRCDPISEHNRLYWYRQTLGQGPEFLTYFQNEAQLEKSRLLSDRFSAERPKGSFSTLEIQRTEQGDSAMYLCASSLVQNEAFFGQGTRLTVV.

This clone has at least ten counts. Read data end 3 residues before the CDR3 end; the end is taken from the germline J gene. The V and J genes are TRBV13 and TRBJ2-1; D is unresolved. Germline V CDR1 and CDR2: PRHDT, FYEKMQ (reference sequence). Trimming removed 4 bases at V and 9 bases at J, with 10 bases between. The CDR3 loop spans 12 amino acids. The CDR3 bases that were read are TGTGCCAGCAGCTACACATCGGGTGAG. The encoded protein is CASSYTSGE. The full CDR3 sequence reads CASSYTSGEQFF.

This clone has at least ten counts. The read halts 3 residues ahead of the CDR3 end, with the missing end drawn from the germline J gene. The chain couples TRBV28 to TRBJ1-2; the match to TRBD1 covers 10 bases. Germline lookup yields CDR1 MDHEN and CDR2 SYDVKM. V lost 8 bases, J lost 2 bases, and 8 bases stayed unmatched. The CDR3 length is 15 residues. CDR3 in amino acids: CASFATGGGNYGYTF. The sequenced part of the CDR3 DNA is TGTGCCAGCTTCGCGACAGGGGGCGGAAACTATGGC.

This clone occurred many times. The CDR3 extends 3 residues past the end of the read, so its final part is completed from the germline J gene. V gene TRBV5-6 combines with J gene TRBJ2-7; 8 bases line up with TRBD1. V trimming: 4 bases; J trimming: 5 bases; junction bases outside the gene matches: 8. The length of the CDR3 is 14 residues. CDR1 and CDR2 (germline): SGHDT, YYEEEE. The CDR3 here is CASSLTGELNEQYF. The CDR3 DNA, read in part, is TGTGCCAGCAGCCTGACAGGGGAACTCAACGAG.

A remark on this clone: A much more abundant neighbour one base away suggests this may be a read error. The CDR3 DNA, read in part, is TGTGCCAGCAGTACGAGTAGCGGGACGAGCCAAGAGACG. Translated: CASSTSSGTSQET. From start to end, the CDR3 is CASSTSSGTSQETQYF. The V and J genes are TRBV2 and TRBJ2-3; 8 bases agree with TRBD2. The read ends 3 residues shy of where the CDR3 ends; the end is completed using the germline J gene. Germline assignment: CDR1 SNHLY and CDR2 FYNNEI. This CDR3 is built from 16 residues.

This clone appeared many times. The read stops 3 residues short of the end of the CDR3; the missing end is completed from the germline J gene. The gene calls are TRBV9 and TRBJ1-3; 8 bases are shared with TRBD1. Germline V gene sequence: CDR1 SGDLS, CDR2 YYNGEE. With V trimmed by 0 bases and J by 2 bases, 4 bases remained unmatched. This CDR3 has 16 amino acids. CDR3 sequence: CASSVDTGGTGNTIYF. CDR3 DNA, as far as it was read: TGTGCCAGCAGCGTAGACACAGGGGGGACTGGAAACACC.

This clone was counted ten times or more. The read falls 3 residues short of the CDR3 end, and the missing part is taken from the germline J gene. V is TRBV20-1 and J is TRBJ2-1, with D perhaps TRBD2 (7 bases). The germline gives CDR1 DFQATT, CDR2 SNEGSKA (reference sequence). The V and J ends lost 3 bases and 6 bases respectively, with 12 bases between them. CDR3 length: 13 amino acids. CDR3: CSASGGHANEQFF. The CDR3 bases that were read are TGCAGTGCTAGCGGGGGGCACGCCAATGAG.

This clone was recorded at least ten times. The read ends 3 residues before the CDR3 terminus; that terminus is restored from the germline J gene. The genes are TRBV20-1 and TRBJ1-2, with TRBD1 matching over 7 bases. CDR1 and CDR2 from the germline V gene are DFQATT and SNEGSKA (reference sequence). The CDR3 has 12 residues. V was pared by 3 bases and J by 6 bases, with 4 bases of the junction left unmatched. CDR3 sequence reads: CSASRGGDGYTF. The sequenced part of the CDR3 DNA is TGCAGTGCTAGTCGAGGGGGCGATGGC.

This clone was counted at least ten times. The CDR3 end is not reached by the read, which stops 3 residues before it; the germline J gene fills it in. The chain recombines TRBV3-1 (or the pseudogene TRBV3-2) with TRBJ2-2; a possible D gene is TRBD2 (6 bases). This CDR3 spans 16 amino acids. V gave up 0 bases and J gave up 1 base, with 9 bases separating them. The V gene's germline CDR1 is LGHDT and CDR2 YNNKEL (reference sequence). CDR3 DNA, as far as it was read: TGTGCCAGCAGCCAAGAGGGACTCCTGAACACCGGGGAG. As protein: CASSQEGLLNTGE. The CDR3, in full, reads CASSQEGLLNTGELFF.

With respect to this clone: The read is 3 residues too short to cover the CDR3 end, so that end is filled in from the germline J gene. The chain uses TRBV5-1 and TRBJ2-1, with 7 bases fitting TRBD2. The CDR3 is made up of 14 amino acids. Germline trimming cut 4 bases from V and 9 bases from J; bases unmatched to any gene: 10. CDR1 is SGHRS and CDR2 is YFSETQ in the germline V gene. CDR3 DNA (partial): TGCGCCAGCAGCGCAACCGGGGGGACTGGTGAG. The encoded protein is CASSATGGTGE. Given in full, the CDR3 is CASSATGGTGEQFF. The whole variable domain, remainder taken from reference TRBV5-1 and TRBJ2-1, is KAGVTQTPRYLIKTRGQQVTLSCSPISGHRSVSWYQQTPGQGLQFLFEYFSETQRNKGNFPGRFSGRQFSNSRSEMNVSTLELGDSALYLCASSATGGTGEQFFGPGTRLTVL.

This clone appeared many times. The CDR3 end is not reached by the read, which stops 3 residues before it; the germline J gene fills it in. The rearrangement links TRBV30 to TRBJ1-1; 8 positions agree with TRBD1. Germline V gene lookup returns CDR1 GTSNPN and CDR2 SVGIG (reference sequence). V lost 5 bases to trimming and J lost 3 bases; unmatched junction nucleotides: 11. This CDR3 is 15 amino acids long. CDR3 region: CAWDRGYSSHTEAFF. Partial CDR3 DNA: TGTGCCTGGGACAGGGGATATTCCTCCCACACTGAA.

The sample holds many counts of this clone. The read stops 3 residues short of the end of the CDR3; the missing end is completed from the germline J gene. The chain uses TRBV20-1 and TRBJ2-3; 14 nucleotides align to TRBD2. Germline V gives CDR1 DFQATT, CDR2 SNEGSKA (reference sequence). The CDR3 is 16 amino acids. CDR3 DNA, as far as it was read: TGCAGTGCTCTACGGGGGACTAGCGGGGGACAAGAGACG. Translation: CSALRGTSGGQET. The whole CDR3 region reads CSALRGTSGGQETQYF.

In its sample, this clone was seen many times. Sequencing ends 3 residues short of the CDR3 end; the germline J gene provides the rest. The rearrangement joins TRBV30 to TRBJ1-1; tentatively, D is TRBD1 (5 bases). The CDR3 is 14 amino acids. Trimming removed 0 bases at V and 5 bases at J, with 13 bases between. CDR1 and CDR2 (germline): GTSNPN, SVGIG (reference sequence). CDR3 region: CAWSVSGLGTEAFF. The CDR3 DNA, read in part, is TGTGCCTGGAGTGTCTCAGGGTTGGGAACTGAA.

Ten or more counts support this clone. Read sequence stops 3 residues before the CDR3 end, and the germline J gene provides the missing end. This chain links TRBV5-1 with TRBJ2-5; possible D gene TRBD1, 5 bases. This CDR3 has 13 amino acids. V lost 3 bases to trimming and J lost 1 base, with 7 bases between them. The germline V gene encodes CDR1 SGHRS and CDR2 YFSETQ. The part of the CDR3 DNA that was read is TGCGCCAGCAGCTCCCAGGGCCAAGAGACC. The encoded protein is CASSSQGQET. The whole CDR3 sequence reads CASSSQGQETQYF.

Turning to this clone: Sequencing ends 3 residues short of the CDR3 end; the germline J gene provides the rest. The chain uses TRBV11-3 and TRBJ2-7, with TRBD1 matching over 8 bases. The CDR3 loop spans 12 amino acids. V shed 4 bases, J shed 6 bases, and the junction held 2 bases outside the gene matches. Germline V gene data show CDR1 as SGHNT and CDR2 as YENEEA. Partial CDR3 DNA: TGTGCCAGCAGCTCCACAGGGGGCGAG. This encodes CASSSTGGE. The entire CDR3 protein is CASSSTGGEQYF.

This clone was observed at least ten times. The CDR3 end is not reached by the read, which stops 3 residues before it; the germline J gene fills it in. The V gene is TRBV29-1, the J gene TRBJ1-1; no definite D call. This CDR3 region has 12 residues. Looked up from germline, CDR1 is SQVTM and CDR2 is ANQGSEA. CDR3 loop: CSGQPGSEEAFF. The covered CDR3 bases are TGCAGCGGCCAACCGGGGTCAGAGGAA.

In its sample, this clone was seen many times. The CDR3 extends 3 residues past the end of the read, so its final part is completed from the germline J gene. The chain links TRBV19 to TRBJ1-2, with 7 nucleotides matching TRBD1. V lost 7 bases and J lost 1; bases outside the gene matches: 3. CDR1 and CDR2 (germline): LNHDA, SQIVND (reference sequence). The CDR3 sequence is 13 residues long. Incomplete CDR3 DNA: TGTGCCAGTATCGACAGGGTTAACTATGGC. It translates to CASIDRVNYG. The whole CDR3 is CASIDRVNYGYTF.

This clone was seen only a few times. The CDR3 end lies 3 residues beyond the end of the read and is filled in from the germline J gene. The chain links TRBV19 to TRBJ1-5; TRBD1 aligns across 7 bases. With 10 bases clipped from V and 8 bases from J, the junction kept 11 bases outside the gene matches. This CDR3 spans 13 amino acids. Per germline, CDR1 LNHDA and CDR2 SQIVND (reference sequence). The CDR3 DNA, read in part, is TGTGCCACCCGGGACAGAGTCAGTGAGCCC. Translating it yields CATRDRVSEP. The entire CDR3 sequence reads CATRDRVSEPQHF. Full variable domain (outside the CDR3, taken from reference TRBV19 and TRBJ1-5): DGGITQSPKYLFRKEGQNVTLSCEQNLNHDAMYWYRQDPGQGLRLIYYSQIVNDFQKGDIAEGYSVSREKKESFPLTVTSAQKNPTAFYLCATRDRVSEPQHFGDGTRLSIL.

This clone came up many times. The sequenced CDR3 bases are TGCGCCAGCAGCTCAGGGGGATCTGGAAACACC. It yields the protein CASSSGGSGNT. The CDR3 in its entirety is CASSSGGSGNTIYF. V usage is TRBV5-1 and J usage is TRBJ1-3; TRBD1 matches 7 bases. From the germline J gene comes the end of the CDR3, since the read stops 3 residues before it. The CDR3 sequence is 14 residues long. The V gene's germline CDR1 is SGHRS and CDR2 YFSETQ. V lost 3 bases and J lost 1; bases outside the gene matches: 1.